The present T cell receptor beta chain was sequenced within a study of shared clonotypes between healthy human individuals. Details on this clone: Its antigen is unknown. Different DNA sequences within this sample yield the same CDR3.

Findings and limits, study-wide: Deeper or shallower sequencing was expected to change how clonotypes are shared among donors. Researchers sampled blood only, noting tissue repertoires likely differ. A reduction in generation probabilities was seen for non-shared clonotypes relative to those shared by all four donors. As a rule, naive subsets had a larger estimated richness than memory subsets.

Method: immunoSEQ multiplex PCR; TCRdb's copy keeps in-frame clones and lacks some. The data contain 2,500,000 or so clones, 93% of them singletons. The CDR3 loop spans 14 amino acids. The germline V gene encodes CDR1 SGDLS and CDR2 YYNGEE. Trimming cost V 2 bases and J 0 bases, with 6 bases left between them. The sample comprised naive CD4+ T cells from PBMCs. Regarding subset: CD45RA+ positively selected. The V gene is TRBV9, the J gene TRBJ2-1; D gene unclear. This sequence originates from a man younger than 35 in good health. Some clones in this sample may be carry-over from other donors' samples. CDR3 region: CASSVSSSYNEQFF. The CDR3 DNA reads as TGTGCCAGCAGCGTTAGTAGCTCCTACAATGAGCAGTTCTTC.